This TCR beta chain was captured by sequencing in a study of shared clonotypes between healthy human individuals. It was across several immunoSEQ plates that each subset's genomic DNA was evenly split. TCRdb's copy holds only in-frame clones and misses some; the assay was immunoSEQ multiplex PCR. The table shows about 710,000 clones, with less than 80% occurring only once. The CDR3 loop spans 17 amino acids. J lost 6 bases, V lost 0 bases, and 8 bases had no gene match. Germline assignment: CDR1 SGHRS and CDR2 YFSETQ. Study-level points and caveats: Clonotypes which were not shared had lower generation probabilities than clonotypes that all four donors shared. With a handful of donors compared, around 5% of naive CD4 clonotypes were shared. Only blood samples were collected, and tissue repertoires likely differ.

Notes on this clone: Its antigen is unidentified.

The chain joins TRBV5-1 to TRBJ2-1; 11 bases align to TRBD2. The sample comprised memory CD4+ T cells sorted from blood. Documented subset: CD45RA-negative fraction. This receptor was identified in a woman in her twenties or thirties in good health. CDR3 sequence reads: CASSLAELAGVSNEQFF. The DNA for the CDR3 is TGCGCCAGCAGCTTGGCCGAACTAGCGGGAGTTAGCAATGAGCAGTTCTTC.